This T cell receptor (beta chain) was sequenced in a study of blood T cell repertoires in COVID-19. As for the study in general: Sample material is recorded as cDNA or gDNA derived from T cells, B-cell-depleted T cells, or PBMCs.

Methods used by the authors: Amplifying reference gene primers gave estimates of nucleated cell counts. Sequenced by immunoSEQ multiplex PCR; TCRdb stores in-frame clones only, minus some. The DNA was the basis for D and trimming; V, J and clone size are from that table. The profile shows about 300,000 clones, roughly 85% of them singletons. Cohort 3 donors counted as recovered after two negative PCRs, clearance, or resolved symptoms. This clonotype was obtained from a woman aged 50 to 65 who had recovered from COVID-19. The sequenced sample was PBMCs or T cells enriched from blood (not recorded which).

CDR3 DNA sequence: TGTGCCGACGGGGCAGCGGGGAACACCGGGGAGCTGTTTTTT. The encoded protein is CADGAAGNTGELFF. The chain joins TRBV5-3 to TRBJ2-2; D is perhaps TRBD2 (6 bases). TRBV5-3 is reported as an ORF; its role is uncertain. The CDR3 extends over 14 amino acids. V was clipped by 10 bases and J by 1 base, with 14 bases between them.